These T cell receptor beta chains were read from a single sample in a study of beta chain features in type 1 diabetes. The data were produced by immunoSEQ multiplex PCR, yet TCRdb's version contains in-frame clones alone and is incomplete. The sample lists around 500,000 clones, about an eighth occurring once. The sequenced material came from naive CD4+ T cells from blood. All receptors derive from a woman between 18 and 29 years old in good health. Both conserved end residues are part of each CDR3. Fields, in order: CDR3 DNA, CDR3 protein, clone size, J gene, V gene, D gene. D genes are given only for firm matches. Expanded clones are given a class, and other clones once, few, many or no size at all.

CDR3nt: TGTGCCAGCAGGACAAGGGAGATCTTT; CDR3aa: CASRTREIF; abundance: few; j_gene: TRBJ1-1; v_gene: TRBV2; d_gene: NA
CDR3nt: TGTGCCAGCAGCCCTCGCCGCGGTCCGACGCAGTATTTT; CDR3aa: CASSPRRGPTQYF; abundance: few; j_gene: TRBJ2-3; v_gene: TRBV7-2; d_gene: NA
CDR3nt: TGTGCCAGCAGCTTCGCACGGACAGGCCGAGTCGAGCAGTACTTC; CDR3aa: CASSFARTGRVEQYF; abundance: few; j_gene: TRBJ2-7; v_gene: TRBV7-2; d_gene: TRBD1
CDR3nt: TGTGCCAGCTCACCACTCTCGCAGGGCCAAGAGACCCAGTACTTC; CDR3aa: CASSPLSQGQETQYF; abundance: few; j_gene: TRBJ2-5; v_gene: TRBV18; d_gene: NA
CDR3nt: TGTGCCAGCAGCTCCCGGGACAGCTACACTGAAGCTTTCTTT; CDR3aa: CASSSRDSYTEAFF; abundance: NA; j_gene: TRBJ1-1; v_gene: TRBV7-9; d_gene: TRBD1
CDR3nt: TGTGCCAGCAGCTTAGACCCTTCTGGAAACACCATATATTTT; CDR3aa: CASSLDPSGNTIYF; abundance: few; j_gene: TRBJ1-3; v_gene: TRBV7-2; d_gene: NA
CDR3nt: TGCAGCGCAGAGAGGGTCAGGGATACGCAGTATTTT; CDR3aa: CSAERVRDTQYF; abundance: few; j_gene: TRBJ2-3; v_gene: TRBV29-1; d_gene: NA
CDR3nt: TGTGCCAGCAGCGTAGCAGCGGGAGGGTTCTACGAGCAGTACTTC; CDR3aa: CASSVAAGGFYEQYF; abundance: NA; j_gene: TRBJ2-7; v_gene: TRBV9; d_gene: TRBD2
CDR3nt: TGCGCCAGCAGCCTATGGAGGTCTAGCTATGGCTACACCTTC; CDR3aa: CASSLWRSSYGYTF; abundance: NA; j_gene: TRBJ1-2; v_gene: TRBV4-1; d_gene: NA
CDR3nt: TGTGCCAGCAGCGATACCGGACAGGGGTCAGATACGCAGTATTTT; CDR3aa: CASSDTGQGSDTQYF; abundance: NA; j_gene: TRBJ2-3; v_gene: TRBV7-3; d_gene: TRBD1
CDR3nt: TGCGCCAGCAGCAGGGCGGGCACAACTAATGAAAAACTGTTTTTT; CDR3aa: CASSRAGTTNEKLFF; abundance: few; j_gene: TRBJ1-4; v_gene: TRBV5-1; d_gene: NA
CDR3nt: TGTGCCAGCAGCGTGGGGGGACAATCGAACACTGAAGCTTTCTTT; CDR3aa: CASSVGGQSNTEAFF; abundance: NA; j_gene: TRBJ1-1; v_gene: TRBV9; d_gene: NA
CDR3nt: TGTGCCGGGACAGGGGGTTACGGTGAGCAGTTCTTC; CDR3aa: CAGTGGYGEQFF; abundance: few; j_gene: TRBJ2-1; v_gene: TRBV7-9; d_gene: TRBD1
CDR3nt: TGTGCCAGCAACCCCGGGGGGACCCAAGAGACCCAGTACTTC; CDR3aa: CASNPGGTQETQYF; abundance: NA; j_gene: TRBJ2-5; v_gene: TRBV9; d_gene: TRBD2
CDR3nt: TGTGCCAGCAGTGAAAACCCGACGGTTTGGGCGAACACTGAAGCTTTCTTT; CDR3aa: CASSENPTVWANTEAFF; abundance: once; j_gene: TRBJ1-1; v_gene: TRBV6-1; d_gene: NA
CDR3nt: TGTGCCACCAGCAGAGATTTAGGGCGGAATGAGCAGTTCTTC; CDR3aa: CATSRDLGRNEQFF; abundance: NA; j_gene: TRBJ2-1; v_gene: TRBV15; d_gene: NA
CDR3nt: TGTGCCAGCAGCCATCGAAACAAGATGGAGGACAGACCCAATGAGCAGTTCTTC; CDR3aa: CASSHRNKMEDRPNEQFF; abundance: few; j_gene: TRBJ2-1; v_gene: TRBV11-2; d_gene: NA
CDR3nt: TGTGCCAGCAGCTACAGAGGGGGCCGGAGTGAGACCCAGTACTTC; CDR3aa: CASSYRGGRSETQYF; abundance: few; j_gene: TRBJ2-5; v_gene: TRBV7-9; d_gene: TRBD1
CDR3nt: TGTGCCAGCAGCCATCCGGGGAGTGGCTACACCTTC; CDR3aa: CASSHPGSGYTF; abundance: NA; j_gene: TRBJ1-2; v_gene: TRBV7-2; d_gene: NA
CDR3nt: TGTGCCAGCCCGGCCAGACAGTCGTACTACGAGCAGTACTTC; CDR3aa: CASPARQSYYEQYF; abundance: few; j_gene: TRBJ2-7; v_gene: TRBV25-1; d_gene: NA
CDR3nt: TGTGCTAGCAGCTTAAGAGCGGGGACTACAATAAATGAGCAGTTCTTC; CDR3aa: CASSLRAGTTINEQFF; abundance: NA; j_gene: TRBJ2-1; v_gene: TRBV7-7; d_gene: TRBD2
CDR3nt: TGTGCCAGTGTCGGAGGGGGCGCCTACCAGGGGCAGTACTTC; CDR3aa: CASVGGGAYQGQYF; abundance: NA; j_gene: TRBJ2-7; v_gene: TRBV2; d_gene: NA
CDR3nt: TGCGCCAGCAGCCAAGTCTCACGTACCGGGGAGCTGTTTTTT; CDR3aa: CASSQVSRTGELFF; abundance: few; j_gene: TRBJ2-2; v_gene: TRBV4-3; d_gene: NA
CDR3nt: TGTGCCAGCAGTCCAGAGGGACAGGTTCGTTCACCCCTCCACTTT; CDR3aa: CASSPEGQVRSPLHF; abundance: few; j_gene: TRBJ1-6; v_gene: TRBV27; d_gene: TRBD1
CDR3nt: TGTGCCAGCAGCCTACAGTTGGCTGAGACCCAGTACTTC; CDR3aa: CASSLQLAETQYF; abundance: few; j_gene: TRBJ2-5; v_gene: TRBV14; d_gene: NA
CDR3nt: TGTGCCATCAGTGCCGGGACAGGGATACTCGATGAGCAGTTCTTC; CDR3aa: CAISAGTGILDEQFF; abundance: NA; j_gene: TRBJ2-1; v_gene: TRBV10-3; d_gene: TRBD1
CDR3nt: TGTGCCAGCAGGCCCACGGGGTACCAAGAGACCCAGTACTTC; CDR3aa: CASRPTGYQETQYF; abundance: NA; j_gene: TRBJ2-5; v_gene: TRBV2; d_gene: NA
CDR3nt: TGTGCCAGCCCCGGATACAATGAGCAGTTCTTC; CDR3aa: CASPGYNEQFF; abundance: NA; j_gene: TRBJ2-1; v_gene: TRBV7-9; d_gene: NA
CDR3nt: TGTGCCAGCAGCTCCCCCCGGGACACCGGAGCATCTGGCTACACCTTC; CDR3aa: CASSSPRDTGASGYTF; abundance: few; j_gene: TRBJ1-2; v_gene: TRBV5-4; d_gene: NA
CDR3nt: TGTGCCAGCAGCTTTGCAGGAAACACCTACGAGCAGTACTTC; CDR3aa: CASSFAGNTYEQYF; abundance: NA; j_gene: TRBJ2-7; v_gene: TRBV7-2; d_gene: NA
CDR3nt: TGTGCCAGCAGTTTATCGTGGATCTCTGGAAACACCATATATTTT; CDR3aa: CASSLSWISGNTIYF; abundance: few; j_gene: TRBJ1-3; v_gene: TRBV28; d_gene: NA
CDR3nt: TGTGCCTGGGGCCGGCGGGGTTCGTACGAGCAGTACTTC; CDR3aa: CAWGRRGSYEQYF; abundance: NA; j_gene: TRBJ2-7; v_gene: TRBV30; d_gene: NA
CDR3nt: TGCGCCAGCAGCGAGGGGAACACCGGGGAGCTGTTTTTT; CDR3aa: CASSEGNTGELFF; abundance: NA; j_gene: TRBJ2-2; v_gene: TRBV5-1; d_gene: NA
CDR3nt: TGTGCTAGCAGCGCCCGGACAGGGTCCACCGGGGAGCTGTTTTTT; CDR3aa: CASSARTGSTGELFF; abundance: few; j_gene: TRBJ2-2; v_gene: TRBV7-7; d_gene: TRBD1
CDR3nt: TGTGCCAGCTCATCAACAGGGCGCTCCTACGAGCAGTACTTC; CDR3aa: CASSSTGRSYEQYF; abundance: NA; j_gene: TRBJ2-7; v_gene: TRBV18; d_gene: NA
CDR3nt: TGCAGCGCCTTAGGTTCAGATGAAAAACTGTTTTTT; CDR3aa: CSALGSDEKLFF; abundance: NA; j_gene: TRBJ1-4; v_gene: TRBV29-1; d_gene: NA
CDR3nt: TGCAGCGCCCGGACTAGCGCTGACACCGGGGAGCTGTTTTTT; CDR3aa: CSARTSADTGELFF; abundance: few; j_gene: TRBJ2-2; v_gene: TRBV29-1; d_gene: TRBD2
CDR3nt: TGTGCCTGGAGTGTACGCTTTGGGATTTACGAGCAGTACTTC; CDR3aa: CAWSVRFGIYEQYF; abundance: NA; j_gene: TRBJ2-7; v_gene: TRBV30; d_gene: NA
CDR3nt: TGTGCCAGCAGCTTGGAGGGAACTGAAGCTTTCTTT; CDR3aa: CASSLEGTEAFF; abundance: NA; j_gene: TRBJ1-1; v_gene: TRBV5-4; d_gene: NA
CDR3nt: TGCAGCGTTACGGAGGGGGCGCATTACTACGAGCAGTACTTC; CDR3aa: CSVTEGAHYYEQYF; abundance: few; j_gene: TRBJ2-7; v_gene: TRBV29-1; d_gene: NA
CDR3nt: TGTGCCAGCTCACCAAGATGGGGGACTGAGCAGTTCTTC; CDR3aa: CASSPRWGTEQFF; abundance: few; j_gene: TRBJ2-1; v_gene: TRBV18; d_gene: NA
CDR3nt: TGTGCCTGGAGTGACCCCCCAGCGGGAGCGATTGAGCAGTTCTTC; CDR3aa: CAWSDPPAGAIEQFF; abundance: few; j_gene: TRBJ2-1; v_gene: TRBV30; d_gene: TRBD2
CDR3nt: TGTGCCAGCAGGCACAGGGGACAGCAGGGGAACACCGGGGAGCTGTTTTTT; CDR3aa: CASRHRGQQGNTGELFF; abundance: few; j_gene: TRBJ2-2; v_gene: TRBV7-9; d_gene: TRBD1
CDR3nt: TGTGCCAGCAGCGGAACCGGGGAGCTGTTTTTT; CDR3aa: CASSGTGELFF; abundance: NA; j_gene: TRBJ2-2; v_gene: TRBV7-2; d_gene: NA
CDR3nt: TGTGCCAGCTCACCTGGGACAGATGAAGCTTTCTTT; CDR3aa: CASSPGTDEAFF; abundance: few; j_gene: TRBJ1-1; v_gene: TRBV18; d_gene: TRBD1
CDR3nt: TGTGCCTGGAGTGTACCCTCGCTTCCGAACACTGAAGCTTTCTTT; CDR3aa: CAWSVPSLPNTEAFF; abundance: NA; j_gene: TRBJ1-1; v_gene: TRBV30; d_gene: NA
CDR3nt: TGTGCCAGCAGTTACTCGAGGCAGGGGAATGAAAAACTGTTTTTT; CDR3aa: CASSYSRQGNEKLFF; abundance: few; j_gene: TRBJ1-4; v_gene: TRBV6-6; d_gene: NA
CDR3nt: TGTGCCAGCAGCGGATACACAGATACGCAGTATTTT; CDR3aa: CASSGYTDTQYF; abundance: few; j_gene: TRBJ2-3; v_gene: TRBV7-2; d_gene: NA
CDR3nt: TGTGCCAGCAGCCGTCGGACTAGGGGCACAGATACGCAGTATTTT; CDR3aa: CASSRRTRGTDTQYF; abundance: few; j_gene: TRBJ2-3; v_gene: TRBV7-2; d_gene: TRBD2
CDR3nt: TGTGCCAGCAGAACCGCCGGGACAGGATACAATGAGCAGTTCTTC; CDR3aa: CASRTAGTGYNEQFF; abundance: NA; j_gene: TRBJ2-1; v_gene: TRBV2; d_gene: TRBD1